These 3 T cell receptor beta chains were all obtained from the same sample, sequenced in a study of blood T cell repertoires in COVID-19. The table came from immunoSEQ multiplex PCR; TCRdb's copy has only in-frame clones and leaves some out. The table includes a few hundred thousand clones, 85% to 90% detected once. The sample was PBMCs or T cells enriched from blood (not recorded which). These receptors were taken from a man aged 25-45 years who had recovered from COVID-19.

The rearrangement links TRBV7-9 to TRBJ1-2; the D is unclear. Looked up from germline, CDR1 is SEHNR and CDR2 is FQNEAQ (reference sequence). Trimming removed 5 bases at V and 1 base at J, with 8 bases between. The CDR3 length is 13 residues. For the CDR3, the DNA is TGTGCCAGCAGCCCGGGAATTAACTATGGCTACACCTTC. Translation: CASSPGINYGYTF.

V is TRBV2 and J is TRBJ2-3; D perhaps matches TRBD2 (7 bases). Trimming stripped 5 bases from V and 2 bases from J, with 20 bases between. The CDR3 is made up of 17 amino acids. The germline CDR1 and CDR2 sequences are SNHLY and FYNNEI. DNA of the CDR3: TGTGCCAGCAGTCCTGGGAGGGCGGGGGCTATCACAGATACGCAGTATTTT. Its protein product is CASSPGRAGAITDTQYF.

This clone was observed a handful of times. V and J are TRBV2 and TRBJ2-6, with D tentatively TRBD2 (5 bases). This CDR3 has 13 residues. CDR1 is SNHLY and CDR2 is FYNNEI in the germline V gene. Trimming cost V 8 bases and J 0 bases, with 5 bases left between them. The CDR3 coding sequence is TGTGCCAGCGCGGGCTCTGGGGCCAACGTCCTGACTTTC. Translation gives CASAGSGANVLTF.